The rows below give T cell receptor beta chains drawn from one sample of a study of blood T cell repertoires in COVID-19. Sequencing was performed with immunoSEQ multiplex PCR; in TCRdb, only in-frame clones are kept and a portion is missing. The sample records roughly 200,000 clones, about 85% being singletons. The sample taken for sequencing was PBMCs or T cells enriched from blood (not recorded which). These receptor sequences come from a man aged 40-50 years who had recovered from COVID-19. Both conserved end residues are part of each CDR3. Fields, in order: D gene, clone size, V gene, J gene, CDR3 protein, CDR3 DNA. The D gene is left open where the match is weak. The size entry is marked missing in some rows and otherwise reads once, few, many or a size class.

>TRBD2|NA|TRBV27|TRBJ2-1
CASSSVAGLDNEQFF
TGTGCCAGCAGTTCCGTAGCGGGATTGGACAATGAGCAGTTCTTC
>NA|NA|TRBV7-8|TRBJ1-1
CASSSGAGAKNTEAFF
TGTGCCAGCAGCTCTGGGGCAGGGGCAAAGAACACTGAAGCTTTCTTT
>NA|NA|TRBV30|TRBJ2-7
CAWSPGALHYEQYF
TGTGCCTGGAGCCCAGGGGCCCTACACTACGAGCAGTACTTC
>NA|NA|TRBV9|TRBJ2-1
CASSGGGKEQFF
TGTGCCAGCAGCGGAGGCGGGAAGGAGCAGTTCTTC
>NA|NA|TRBV18|TRBJ1-4
CASSPRSRAADEKLFF
TGTGCCAGCTCACCAAGAAGCCGTGCGGCGGATGAAAAACTGTTTTTT
>TRBD1|NA|TRBV7-8|TRBJ1-2
CASSLIGTGQGLPYGYTF
TGTGCCAGCAGCTTGATAGGCACGGGACAGGGTCTTCCTTATGGCTACACCTTC
>TRBD1|NA|TRBV19|TRBJ1-4
CASSMGGTGYEKLFF
TGTGCCAGTAGTATGGGTGGGACAGGGTATGAAAAACTGTTTTTT
>NA|NA|TRBV28|TRBJ2-1
CASSLAGGHEQFF
TGTGCCAGCAGTTTGGCTGGGGGCCATGAGCAGTTCTTC
>TRBD1|NA|TRBV11-2|TRBJ2-5
CASSPGQGDATQYF
TGTGCCAGCAGCCCGGGACAGGGCGATGCGACCCAGTACTTC
>NA|few|TRBV5-5|TRBJ1-2
CASSSNTGHLTYTF
TGTGCCAGCAGTTCAAATACAGGGCACCTCACCTACACCTTC
>NA|NA|TRBV5-1|TRBJ1-2
CASSLSPNRQTDYGYTF
TGCGCCAGCAGCTTGAGCCCCAACAGACAGACTGACTATGGCTACACCTTC
>TRBD1|NA|TRBV19|TRBJ1-2
CASSPDRATSLAGYTF
TGTGCCAGTAGCCCGGACAGGGCAACTTCTTTGGCAGGCTACACCTTC
>NA|NA|TRBV28|TRBJ2-7
CASLPEGWGYEQYF
TGTGCCAGCCTACCCGAGGGCTGGGGCTACGAGCAGTACTTC